One sample yielded the 21 T cell receptor beta chains listed below, sequenced in a study of Graves' ophthalmopathy and Graves' hyperthyroidism. CDR3 regions of TCR beta were amplified from RNA transcripts. Investigators did first-round RT-PCR with HTBI primers, then second-round multiplex PCR. TCRdb called the multiplex PCR reads again in MiXCR, with one record for every CDR3 protein. The table has hundreds of thousands of distinct CDR3 sequences, over 40% seen once. The sequencing sample was made of peripheral blood. These receptors came from an adult man with Graves' ophthalmopathy.

This clonotype was counted only a few times. The J gene is TRBJ2-7, the V gene TRBV7-2; D is perhaps TRBD1 or TRBD2 (5 bases each). From germline, CDR1 is SGHTA and CDR2 FQGNSA. Trimming took off 0 bases at V and 4 bases at J, with 19 bases between the two ends. This CDR3 has 17 amino acids. DNA for the CDR3: TGTGCCAGCAGCTTAGCGGGCGGACAACCCGAGGGGTACGAGCAGTACTTC. Encoded protein: CASSLAGGQPEGYEQYF.

This clonotype was picked up many times. This chain joins TRBV7-9 and TRBJ2-7, with D possibly matching TRBD1 (7 bases). Per the germline V gene, CDR1 is SEHNR and CDR2 is FQNEAQ (reference sequence). The CDR3 runs to 14 residues. V was clipped by 5 bases and J by 5 bases, with 16 bases between them. CDR3 sequence reads: CASSAPGGRNEQYF. The CDR3 coding sequence is TGTGCCAGCAGCGCCCCAGGGGGGCGCAACGAGCAGTACTTC. Variable domain in full (rest from reference TRBV7-9 and TRBJ2-7): DTGVSQNPRHKITKRGQNVTFRCDPISEHNRLYWYRQTLGQGPEFLTYFQNEAQLEKSRLLSDRFSAERPKGSFSTLEIQRTEQGDSAMYLCASSAPGGRNEQYFGPGTRLTVT.

Comments on this clonotype: Since a much larger clone is just one base distant, this may be a read error. V gene TRBV19 combines with J gene TRBJ1-5; D gene unclear. The CDR3 contains 16 residues. Trimming cost V 3 bases and J 0 bases, with 12 bases left between them. Germline CDR1 and CDR2: LNHDA and SQIVND (reference sequence). CDR3 loop: CASSMVLRFSNQPQHF. The DNA for the CDR3 is TGTGCCAGTAGTATGGTATTGAGGTTTAGCAATCAGCCCCAGCATTTT.

The V call is TRBV25-1, the J call TRBJ1-1; tentative D call: TRBD1 (5 bases). V gave up 11 bases and J gave up 4 bases, with 20 bases separating them. Per germline, CDR1 MGHDK and CDR2 SYGVNS. This CDR3 region has 14 residues. Written as DNA, the CDR3 is TGTGCCTGGAGTGTACTCGCGAGGGGCACTGAAGCTTTCTTT. Protein sequence: CAWSVLARGTEAFF.

With respect to this clonotype: Possible read error: a much larger clone is one base away. The rearrangement links TRBV7-9 to TRBJ1-2, with 7 bases identical to TRBD1. The CDR3 covers 17 residues. Germline lookup yields CDR1 SEHNR and CDR2 FQNEAQ (reference sequence). The DNA for the CDR3 is TGTGCCAGCAGCTTCTTCGGGACAGAAGCTCTCCAATATGGCCACACCTTC. This translates into CASSFFGTEALQYGHTF.

This clonotype was seen repeatedly, ten times or more. The chain uses TRBV29-1 and TRBJ2-7; 8 bases are shared with TRBD2. The CDR3 is made up of 14 amino acids. Germline-derived CDR1 and CDR2 are SQVTM and ANQGSEA. V dropped 2 bases and J dropped 2; count of bases not matched to a gene: 5. CDR3 in amino acids: CSVETGRGPYEQYF. The CDR3 DNA follows: TGCAGCGTTGAAACCGGGAGGGGCCCCTACGAGCAGTACTTC.

This clonotype was observed a few times. The CDR3 loop is CASSGYRQGEAFF. The CDR3, as DNA: TGTGCCAGCAGTGGCTATCGACAGGGTGAAGCTTTCTTT. This chain links TRBV12-3 or TRBV12-4 with TRBJ1-1, with 7 nucleotides matching TRBD1. The CDR3 covers 13 residues. J gave up 7 bases and V 5 bases, and 7 bases lay outside the gene matches.

This clonotype showed up just a few times. The chain is built from TRBV20-1 and TRBJ1-2; no definite D call. Germline V gene data show CDR1 as DFQATT and CDR2 as SNEGSKA (reference sequence). CDR3 size: 13 residues. V was shortened by 3 bases and J by 3 bases, with 11 bases between the two germline ends. As DNA, the CDR3 is TGCAGTGCTAGGAAAGGGTCTCACTATGGCTACACCTTC. As protein: CSARKGSHYGYTF.

This clonotype has a handful of counts. This chain uses TRBV12-3 or TRBV12-4 with TRBJ1-4; no clear D gene. The CDR3 extends over 14 amino acids. Trimming removed 6 bases from V and 5 bases from J, with 13 bases in between. The DNA of the CDR3 is TGTGCCAGCAGAGGGTTGATCGCGAATGAAAAACTGTTTTTT. As protein: CASRGLIANEKLFF.

The chain uses TRBV7-3 and TRBJ1-2, with D possibly matching TRBD1 (6 bases). This CDR3 has 13 amino acids. Trimming cost V 8 bases and J 5 bases, with 15 bases left between them. Germline V gene lookup returns CDR1 SGHTA and CDR2 FQGTGA. CDR3 in amino acids: CASRDTVPYGYTF. DNA of the CDR3: TGTGCCAGCCGGGACACCGTCCCTTATGGCTACACCTTC.

Here the CDR3 DNA reads TGTGCCAGCAGTTTATCGGCAGTCTCCTACGAGCAGTACTTC. Encoded protein: CASSLSAVSYEQYF. The chain has TRBV27 and TRBJ2-7; D is ambiguous. This CDR3 spans 14 amino acids. The V gene's germline CDR1 is MNHEY and CDR2 SMNVEV (reference sequence). The ends were cut back, 0 bases at V and 0 bases at J, with 6 bases in the middle.

About this clonotype: A much more abundant neighbour one base away suggests this may be a read error. V and J are TRBV6-5 and TRBJ1-4, with unresolved D. The CDR3 is 11 amino acids. The V gene's germline CDR1 is MNHEY and CDR2 SVGAGI. V dropped 6 bases and J dropped 8 bases, with 7 bases sitting between them. The CDR3, as DNA: TGTGCCAGCAGGACATTAGAAAAACTGTTTTTT. Encoded protein: CASRTLEKLFF.

This clonotype was observed at least ten times. The rearrangement joins TRBV5-1 to TRBJ2-7; possibly TRBD1 for D (5 bases). The CDR3 sequence is 16 residues long. The germline gives CDR1 SGHRS, CDR2 YFSETQ. With 0 bases removed from V and 2 bases from J, the gap between germline ends came to 15 bases. The CDR3 DNA follows: TGCGCCAGCAGCTTGGATTTGGTTCGGACAACCTACGAGCAGTACTTC. It specifies CASSLDLVRTTYEQYF.

This clonotype was detected only a few times. The CDR3 DNA is TGTGCCAGCAGCCCAAAAGCTTCGGGGCCGAGCTCCTACGAGCAGTACTTC. It specifies CASSPKASGPSSYEQYF. This rearrangement joins TRBV7-9 to TRBJ2-7, with D tentatively TRBD1 or TRBD2 (5 bases each). This CDR3 is 17 amino acids long. The germline V gene has CDR1 SEHNR and CDR2 FQNEAQ (reference sequence). Trimming took 5 bases from V and 0 from J, leaving 20 bases between them.

This clonotype showed up many times. This rearrangement joins TRBV12-3 or TRBV12-4 to TRBJ2-5; 9 positions match TRBD2. CDR3 size: 15 residues. V lost 3 bases and J lost 2; bases outside the gene matches: 4. The CDR3 DNA is TGTGCCAGCAGTTTGATTAGCGGGGGACAAGAGACCCAGTACTTC. Its translation is CASSLISGGQETQYF.

With regard to this clonotype: This could be a read error, since a much larger clone is one nucleotide away. The chain is built from TRBV10-3 and TRBJ1-5, with no clear D. This CDR3 is 12 amino acids long. Trimming cost V 6 bases and J 9 bases, with 12 bases left between them. Germline CDR1 is ENHRY and CDR2 is SYGVKD. CDR3 protein: CAIRQSLGPQHF. The DNA for the CDR3 is TGTGCCATCAGACAGTCCTTGGGGCCCCAGCATTTT.

About this clonotype: A much larger clone lies one base from this, so it may be a read error. Because the CDR3's place on the DNA is in doubt, the DNA is left out and the CDR3 is given as listed by TCRdb. The rearrangement uses TRBV7-9 and TRBJ1-6. A total of 15 residues make up the CDR3, ends included. Germline values: CDR1 SEHNR, CDR2 FQNEAQ (reference sequence). CDR3 sequence reads: CATTLGMIGNSPLHF.

This chain joins TRBV25-1 and TRBJ1-1; D gene uncertain. The germline gives CDR1 MGHDK, CDR2 SYGVNS. This CDR3 region has 15 residues. V was shortened by 4 bases and J by 4 bases, with 16 bases between the two germline ends. For the CDR3, the DNA is TGTGCCAGCAGTGCTACCAAGGATTTGGGCACTGAAGCTTTCTTT. As protein: CASSATKDLGTEAFF.

In its sample, this clonotype was seen a few times. The genes are TRBV9 and TRBJ2-2; tentatively, D is TRBD2 (5 bases). Trimming left V 2 bases short and J 5 bases short, with 13 bases between. The germline CDR1 and CDR2 sequences are SGDLS and YYNGEE. CDR3 size: 15 residues. Written as DNA, the CDR3 is TGTGCCAGCAGCGTTCGCAGCGGCCTGACCGGGGAGCTGTTTTTT. Its protein is CASSVRSGLTGELFF. Looking up the rest from reference TRBV9 and TRBJ2-2 gives the full variable domain: DSGVTQTPKHLITATGQRVTLRCSPRSGDLSVYWYQQSLDQGLQFLIQYYNGEERAKGNILERFSAQQFPDLHSELNLSSLELGDSALYFCASSVRSGLTGELFFGEGSRLTVL.

J is TRBJ1-1 and V is TRBV6-1, with 7 bases identical to TRBD1. Trimming took 5 bases from V and 7 from J; bases not matched to a gene: 13. In germline, CDR1 is MNHNS, CDR2 SASEGT. The CDR3 spans 15 residues. CDR3 region: CASSLHGAPGGEAFF. DNA for the CDR3: TGTGCCAGCAGTCTCCACGGCGCTCCAGGGGGTGAAGCTTTCTTT.

The chain employs TRBV5-1 and TRBJ1-4, with D possibly being TRBD1 (6 bases). The germline V and J ends were trimmed by 4 bases and 8 bases, with 15 bases remaining between them. CDR3 length: 14 residues. The germline gives CDR1 SGHRS, CDR2 YFSETQ. CDR3 DNA: TGCGCCAGCAGCGAGAGTCCAGGGGAGGAAAAACTGTTTTTT. This translates into CASSESPGEEKLFF.